This T cell receptor beta chain was sequenced for a study of early T cells in non-severe SARS-CoV-2 infection. Looking at the study overall: Unsorted whole-blood RNA was sequenced in bulk, leaving chains unpaired.

The TCR library protocol attached unique molecular identifiers to the individual cDNA molecules. TCRdb passed the 5' RACE reads through MiXCR, listing each CDR3 protein once. The sample contains tens of thousands of distinct CDR3 sequences, 5.9% of which appear only once. The V segment lost 3 bases and the J segment 1 base; nucleotides outside the gene matches: 4. The V gene's germline CDR1 is LGHNA and CDR2 YNFKEQ. The CDR3 runs 16 residues. The chain carries TRBV4-2 and TRBJ2-3; TRBD1 aligns across 10 bases. The material was whole blood, obtained at baseline. The sequence derives from an adult who was a healthcare worker with PCR-confirmed SARS-CoV-2 infection or an uninfected control (not recorded which). Here the CDR3 reads CASSHDRGPGTDTQYF. CDR3 sequence (DNA): TGTGCCAGCAGCCATGACAGGGGGCCGGGCACAGATACGCAGTATTTT.